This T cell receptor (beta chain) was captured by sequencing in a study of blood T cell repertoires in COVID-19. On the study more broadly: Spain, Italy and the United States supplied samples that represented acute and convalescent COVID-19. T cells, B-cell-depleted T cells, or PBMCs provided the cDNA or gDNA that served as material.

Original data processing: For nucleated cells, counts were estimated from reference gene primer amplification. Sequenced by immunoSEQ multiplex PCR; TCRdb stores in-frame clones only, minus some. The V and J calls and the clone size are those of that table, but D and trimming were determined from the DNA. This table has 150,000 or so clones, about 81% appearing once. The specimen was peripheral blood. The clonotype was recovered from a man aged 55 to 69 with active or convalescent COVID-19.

CDR3 in amino acids: CASSSHSGASSYEQYF. The CDR3 DNA reads as TGTGCCAGCAGCTCCCATAGCGGCGCCAGCTCCTACGAGCAGTACTTC. This chain links TRBV5-4 with TRBJ2-7, with D possibly being TRBD2 (6 bases). V was cut by 3 bases and J by 0 bases, with 16 bases left in between. Germline-derived CDR1 and CDR2 are SGHNT and YYREEE (reference sequence). The CDR3 sequence is 16 residues long.